Reported below is one T cell receptor (beta chain). Its target is unknown. The sample is drawn from a study of cytomegalovirus exposure and HLA in healthy donors. The PCR ran on 60 Vbeta and 13 Jbeta primers. The data were produced by immunoSEQ multiplex PCR, yet TCRdb's version contains in-frame clones alone and is incomplete. Among some 180,000 clones listed, around 80% were seen once. Findings and limits, study-wide: Per a later analysis, 15,000 to 20,000 TCR beta sequences showed association with HLA alleles at 0.05 false discovery rate.

The clonotype originates from a woman aged 30 to 39 in good health and CMV-seronegative. The sequenced material came from PBMCs.

The CDR3 is CARQGSSGNTIYF. The CDR3 DNA reads TGTGCCCGACAGGGGAGCTCTGGAAACACCATATATTTT. The chain recombines TRBV30 with TRBJ1-3; 8 bases match TRBD1. CDR3 length: 13 residues. V was pared by 8 bases and J by 0 bases, with 3 bases of the junction left unmatched. Germline assignment: CDR1 GTSNPN and CDR2 SVGIG (reference sequence).